A selection of T cell receptor beta chains follows, all from one sample in a study of glioma-infiltrating T cells. TCRdb recomputed calls from the multiplex PCR reads with MiXCR, one row per CDR3 protein. The sample shows 400,000 or so distinct CDR3 sequences, roughly two fifths of them seen only once. The sequencing sample was made of glioma tissue, nonneoplastic brain tissue, or PBMCs (not recorded which). The receptor source for this set is a human donor with low-grade glioma or glioblastoma, undergoing nonglioma brain surgery, or in good health (not recorded which). The CDR3 runs from the conserved cysteine through the conserved F or W. Each record gives: clone size, D gene, J gene, V gene, CDR3 protein, CDR3 DNA. The D gene is left open where the match is weak. Size is omitted from some rows. Given values are once, few, many or a class for expanded clones.

>many|TRBD1|TRBJ2-7|TRBV6-2/TRBV6-3
CASSYSSFGQAFSYEQYF
TGTGCCAGCAGTTACTCAAGCTTTGGACAGGCCTTCTCCTACGAGCAGTACTTC
>few|NA|TRBJ2-3|TRBV28
CASNLAGQTSTDTQYF
TGTGCCAGCAACCTGGCGGGACAGACTAGCACAGATACGCAGTATTTT
>NA|TRBD1|TRBJ1-1|TRBV7-3
CASSLGQSGEAFF
TGTGCCAGCAGCCTGGGACAGTCGGGTGAAGCTTTCTTT
>many|NA|TRBJ1-1|TRBV7-2
CASSLGPGDNTEAFF
TGTGCCAGCAGCTTAGGGCCCGGAGATAACACTGAAGCTTTCTTT
>many|TRBD1|TRBJ2-7|TRBV6-1
CASSLGQGTYEQYF
TGTGCCAGCAGCCTAGGACAGGGAACCTACGAGCAGTACTTC
>NA|TRBD2|TRBJ2-2|TRBV27
CASSLSASGVGELFF
TGTGCCAGCAGTTTATCGGCTAGCGGGGTCGGGGAGCTGTTTTTT
>few|NA|TRBJ1-1|TRBV4-3
CASSRNDLGNTEAFF
TGCGCCAGCAGCCGCAACGACTTGGGGAACACTGAAGCTTTCTTT
>few|TRBD2|TRBJ2-7|TRBV4-1
CASSQENLPGFSGRTHEQYF
TGCGCCAGCAGCCAAGAAAACCTTCCCGGGTTCAGCGGGAGAACCCACGAGCAGTACTTC
>many|NA|TRBJ2-4|TRBV6-2/TRBV6-3
CAGKYTAKNIQYF
TGTGCCGGAAAATATACAGCCAAAAACATTCAGTACTTC
>NA|TRBD1|TRBJ1-1|TRBV7-2
CASSKQGADTEAFF
TGTGCCAGCAGCAAACAGGGGGCGGACACTGAAGCTTTCTTT
>few|TRBD2|TRBJ2-7|TRBV20-1
CSARLAGVPGEQYF
TGCAGTGCTAGACTAGCGGGAGTGCCGGGCGAGCAGTACTTC
>NA|TRBD1|TRBJ1-2|TRBV19
CASSRRQGDGYTF
TGTGCCAGTAGTAGGCGACAGGGAGATGGCTACACCTTC
>NA|TRBD2|TRBJ2-1|TRBV7-3
CASSPDQREGNEQFF
TGTGCCAGCAGCCCCGACCAGCGGGAAGGGAATGAGCAGTTCTTC
>NA|NA|TRBJ2-5|TRBV27
CASSPSLQETQYF
TGTGCCAGCAGCCCATCCCTACAAGAGACCCAGTACTTC
>NA|TRBD1|TRBJ1-5|TRBV30
CAWKEVTGPMAQHF
TGTGCCTGGAAGGAAGTGACAGGGCCGATGGCCCAGCATTTT
>many|NA|TRBJ2-3|TRBV6-2/TRBV6-3
CASTPFGVADTQYF
TGTGCCAGCACCCCCTTTGGGGTAGCAGATACGCAGTATTTT
>once|NA|TRBJ2-6|TRBV4-1
CASSQDNHSGANVLTF
TGCGCCAGCAGCCAAGATAATCACTCTGGGGCCAACGTCCTGACTTTC
>NA|NA|TRBJ1-4|TRBV20-1
CRARGSNEKLFF
TGCAGGGCTAGAGGAAGTAATGAAAAACTGTTTTTT
>many|NA|TRBJ2-7|TRBV27
CASSREGGAWPYEQYF
TGTGCCAGCAGCCGGGAAGGGGGGGCTTGGCCCTACGAGCAGTACTTC
>NA|NA|TRBJ1-2|TRBV6-2/TRBV6-3
CASIAGADYGYTF
TGTGCCAGCATCGCCGGGGCAGACTATGGCTACACCTTC
>NA|NA|TRBJ2-3|TRBV7-6
CASSLRGDVLTDTQYF
TGTGCCAGCAGCTTAAGAGGGGATGTGCTCACAGATACGCAGTATTTT
>NA|NA|TRBJ2-7|TRBV5-1
CASSLRHRGLYEQYF
TGCGCCAGCAGCCTACGTCATCGGGGGTTATACGAGCAGTACTTC
>once|NA|TRBJ2-7|TRBV6-2/TRBV6-3
CASSYGADYGGEQYF
TGTGCCAGCAGTTACGGAGCGGATTATGGGGGTGAGCAGTACTTC
>NA|NA|TRBJ1-5|TRBV2
CASSEDTGWNQPQHF
TGTGCCAGCAGTGAAGACACAGGGTGGAATCAGCCCCAGCATTTT
>NA|NA|TRBJ1-1|TRBV4-3
CASSHLVGAEAFF
TGCGCCAGCAGCCATTTGGTCGGTGCTGAAGCTTTCTTT
>NA|NA|TRBJ2-1|TRBV18
CASSPGNSYNEQFF
TGTGCCAGCTCACCAGGGAACTCCTACAATGAGCAGTTCTTC
>many|NA|TRBJ1-1|TRBV27
CASTSTGTANTEAFF
TGTGCCAGCACCTCTACCGGAACAGCGAACACTGAAGCTTTCTTT
>few|NA|TRBJ1-5|TRBV6-1
CASSRGGWQPQHF
TGTGCCAGCAGCAGAGGGGGGTGGCAGCCCCAGCATTTT
>many|TRBD2|TRBJ2-3|TRBV6-5
CASSYGGRLADTQYF
TGTGCCAGCAGTTACGGCGGGAGGTTGGCAGATACGCAGTATTTT
>many|NA|TRBJ2-7|TRBV27
CASRGRVNSYEQYF
TGTGCCAGCAGGGGGCGGGTCAACTCCTACGAGCAGTACTTC
>few|NA|TRBJ2-2|TRBV19
CASSIVTNTGELFF
TGTGCCAGTAGTATTGTGACGAACACCGGGGAGCTGTTTTTT
>NA|TRBD2|TRBJ2-1|TRBV20-1
CSASDIAGVYNEHFF
TGCAGTGCTAGTGACATAGCGGGAGTCTACAATGAGCATTTCTTC
>few|NA|TRBJ2-7|TRBV28
CASRLRDGSYEQYF
TGTGCCAGCAGGCTCCGGGACGGCTCCTACGAGCAGTACTTC
>many|NA|TRBJ2-7|TRBV20-1
CSARFSTDEQYF
TGCAGTGCTAGATTTAGCACGGACGAGCAGTACTTC
>many|NA|TRBJ2-3|TRBV7-2
CASSADGNTDTQYF
TGTGCCAGCAGCGCGGACGGGAACACAGATACGCAGTATTTT
>many|NA|TRBJ2-7|TRBV7-6
CASSYSGIVFPYEQYF
TGTGCCAGCAGCTATTCGGGGATCGTCTTTCCCTACGAGCAGTACTTC
>few|NA|TRBJ1-6|TRBV7-3
CASSLGNSPGSPLHF
TGTGCCAGCAGCTTAGGGAACAGCCCCGGTTCACCCCTCCACTTT
>once|NA|TRBJ2-7|TRBV6-2/TRBV6-3
CASAYQGLYEQYF
TGTGCCAGCGCGTACCAGGGGCTCTACGAGCAGTACTTC
>many|NA|TRBJ1-1|TRBV4-2
CASSHPSGETEAFF
TGTGCCAGCAGCCACCCTTCCGGGGAGACTGAAGCTTTCTTT
>few|NA|TRBJ2-3|TRBV29-1
CSVARGYSTDTQYF
TGCAGCGTTGCCAGGGGCTATTCAACAGATACGCAGTATTTT
>many|TRBD2|TRBJ2-1|TRBV20-1
CSARTSGRLSEQFF
TGCAGTGCTAGGACTAGCGGGAGGCTAAGTGAGCAGTTCTTC
>NA|NA|TRBJ2-7|TRBV27
CASSIHSTKSSYEHYF
TGTGCCAGCAGTATCCACTCCACAAAAAGCTCCTACGAGCATTACTTC
>NA|TRBD1|TRBJ2-7|TRBV4-1
CARSHPGGYEQYF
TGCGCCAGAAGCCATCCAGGGGGCTACGAGCAGTACTTC
>few|NA|TRBJ1-3|TRBV6-5
CASSYLSSGNTIYF
TGTGCCAGCAGTTATTTGAGCTCTGGAAACACCATATATTTT
>NA|TRBD2|TRBJ2-1|TRBV27
CARSPVTSRSYNEQFF
TGTGCCAGAAGTCCCGTGACTAGCCGATCCTACAATGAGCAGTTCTTC
>NA|NA|TRBJ2-1|TRBV4-1
CASSQDGFGRTYNEQFF
TGCGCCAGCAGCCAAGATGGATTCGGCAGGACCTACAATGAGCAGTTCTTC
>NA|NA|TRBJ2-3|TRBV6-5
CASRPSRTRRKYTQYF
TGTGCCAGCAGGCCCAGTCGCACACGGAGGAAGTATACGCAGTATTTT
>many|NA|TRBJ1-2|TRBV28
CASSLFPGRSGGYTF
TGTGCCAGCAGTTTATTTCCAGGACGCTCCGGAGGCTACACCTTC
>many|TRBD2|TRBJ2-3|TRBV2
CASGGGTQYF
TGTGCCAGCGGGGGGGGTACGCAGTATTTT
>NA|NA|TRBJ1-3|TRBV12-3/TRBV12-4
CASSVTVGNTIYF
TGTGCCAGCAGCGTGACGGTTGGAAACACCATATATTTT
>few|TRBD1|TRBJ1-5|TRBV7-2
CASSLAPTGGNQPQHF
TGTGCCAGCAGCTTAGCGCCGACAGGGGGCAATCAGCCCCAGCATTTT
>many|TRBD1|TRBJ1-2|TRBV7-2
CASSLDRGPYGYTF
TGTGCCAGCAGCCTGGACAGGGGCCCCTATGGCTACACCTTC
>NA|TRBD2|TRBJ2-3|TRBV5-6
CASSLDWGGGNTDTQYF
TGTGCCAGCAGCTTGGATTGGGGGGGGGGAAACACAGATACGCAGTATTTT
>few|TRBD1|TRBJ2-4|TRBV7-2
CASSLLTGVAKNIQYF
TGTGCCAGCAGCTTATTGACAGGGGTAGCCAAAAACATTCAGTACTTC
>few|NA|TRBJ2-7|TRBV4-1
CASSREYRDYEQYF
TGCGCCAGCAGCAGAGAGTACAGGGATTACGAGCAGTACTTC